The rows below give T cell receptor beta chains drawn from one sample of a study of cytomegalovirus exposure and HLA in healthy donors. Using immunoSEQ multiplex PCR, the repertoire was profiled, and TCRdb retains in-frame clones only, with some absent. The data show approximately 120,000 clones, 80% to 90% seen once. The source material was PBMCs. These TCRs come from a woman younger than 30 in good health and CMV-seronegative. The CDR3 runs from the conserved cysteine through the conserved F or W.

TRBV29-1	TRBJ2-5	CSVPSGYQETQYF
TRBV28	TRBJ2-1	CASSSSGLKHNEQFF
TRBV11-2	TRBJ1-1	CASSQRLNTEAFF
TRBV6-6	TRBJ2-4	CASRRPSGLAKNIQYF
TRBV6-5	TRBJ2-3	CASSYTGGGGDTQYF
TRBV4-3	TRBJ2-7	CASSSQGAGSTYEQYF
TRBV5-4	TRBJ1-2	CASSLRTEYGYTF
TRBV27	TRBJ2-7	CASSLFGTGLYEQYF
TRBV19	TRBJ2-2	CASKKDRDNWELFF
TRBV28	TRBJ1-3	CASSLQFSGNTIYF
TRBV19	TRBJ2-3	CASSWDRKGLSDTQYF
TRBV7-2	TRBJ2-3	CASSLYGTSSADTQYF
TRBV18	TRBJ1-2	CASSPATNYYGYTF
TRBV30	TRBJ1-2	CAWASGYEVGYTF
TRBV25-1	TRBJ2-7	CASSARTSVYEQYF
TRBV9	TRBJ2-2	CASSVGQGPFGELFF
TRBV6-1	TRBJ1-5	CASSAVGTRNQPQHF
TRBV30	TRBJ2-7	CAWSLQDISYEQYF
TRBV11-2	TRBJ2-7	CASSPGLAGEKF
TRBV6-1	TRBJ1-3	CASTEGDIADTIYF
TRBV11-3	TRBJ2-7	CASSLYGTGSYEQYF
TRBV7-2	TRBJ1-5	CASSLNQGINQPQHF
TRBV10-1	TRBJ2-1	CASSSSGGYNEQFF
TRBV28	TRBJ2-3	CASSFERGGRDTQYF
TRBV7-6	TRBJ2-1	CASSADEGGAPRPFF
TRBV19	TRBJ1-1	CASSTTGNTEAFF
TRBV5-1	TRBJ1-1	CASSVPTQGAAEAFF
TRBV19	TRBJ2-1	CASRTGSGDEQFF
TRBV29-1	TRBJ1-1	CSVQPRTPVMNTEAFF
TRBV27	TRBJ2-2	CASSKTGENTGELFF
TRBV27	TRBJ2-5	CASSLLAKQETQYF
TRBV7-2	TRBJ2-3	CASSLVGLAGVMSTDTQYF
TRBV5-1	TRBJ1-2	CASQVGTPRANYGYTF
TRBV13	TRBJ1-6	CASSLGGTGYSPLHF
TRBV7-6	TRBJ2-3	CASSPHPLGDTQYF
TRBV11-2	TRBJ2-5	CASSPGHRVKTQYF
TRBV9	TRBJ1-3	CASSVHRGSGNTIYF
TRBV30	TRBJ1-1	CAWSVSLNTEAFF
TRBV15	TRBJ2-7	CATSRELGEQYF
TRBV19	TRBJ2-3	CASSITTGVGTDTQYF
TRBV28	TRBJ1-2	CASSLPGIFYYGYTF
TRBV27	TRBJ2-6	CASSLYYSGQIGSGANVLTF
TRBV4-3	TRBJ1-3	CASSQEGRGGNTIYF
TRBV5-8	TRBJ2-3	CASSPPVRGRFDTQYF
TRBV5-6	TRBJ2-1	CASSTPTRDEQFF
TRBV6-1	TRBJ2-7	CASSEVTEYEQYF
TRBV10-1	TRBJ2-7	CASSPGQGVREQYF
TRBV18	TRBJ2-1	CASSPPVLRRQFF
TRBV30	TRBJ2-1	CAWSVFLAGGEAEQFF
TRBV4-1	TRBJ1-6	CASSQEDREYYSPLHF